A single sample is the source of the 23 T cell receptor beta chains below, sequenced in a study of human T cells and chemical hapten exposure. TCRdb re-derived calls from the RACE reads in MiXCR, one entry per CDR3 protein. The sample carries roughly 100,000 distinct CDR3 sequences, 30% to 35% recorded once. Time point in this sample: patch test 3, about 24 weeks after DPC sensitization. The treatment was: therapeutic diphenylcyclopropenone sensitization with weekly scalp DPC. The sample was whole blood, taken in connection with sensitization to the hapten diphenylcyclopropenone (DPC). These receptors came from a man aged 35 to 55 with alopecia areata. Some clones in this sample may be carry-over from other donors' samples.

The V and J genes are TRBV6-1 and TRBJ2-1; 8 nucleotides agree with TRBD2. Germline-derived CDR1 and CDR2 are MNHNS and SASEGT. The J segment lost 8 bases and the V segment lost 5 bases, leaving 8 bases of the junction unmatched. The CDR3 length is 14 residues. CDR3 sequence reads: CASSRAGESHEQFF. The CDR3 bases are TGTGCCAGCAGTCGAGCGGGAGAGTCCCATGAGCAGTTCTTC.

The table lists this clonotype with a few counts. This sequence joins TRBV29-1 and TRBJ2-2; D is unresolved. The germline V gene has CDR1 SQVTM and CDR2 ANQGSEA. Trimming cost V 7 bases and J 7 bases, with 16 bases left between them. CDR3 length equals 13 residues. This CDR3 is CSALITKGGELFF. For the CDR3, the DNA is TGCAGCGCACTCATAACTAAAGGCGGGGAGCTGTTTTTT.

The table lists this clonotype with a few counts. This chain links TRBV5-4 with TRBJ2-1; 9 nucleotides line up with TRBD2. The CDR3 sequence is 14 residues long. The V gene's germline CDR1 is SGHNT and CDR2 YYREEE (reference sequence). Trimming took 2 bases from V and 9 from J; bases not matched to a gene: 6. CDR3 bases: TGTGCCAGCAGCTTTGAACTAGCGGGTGCTGAGCAGTTCTTC. As protein: CASSFELAGAEQFF.

This chain joins TRBV25-1 and TRBJ1-5; D remains unclear. The CDR3 length is 19 residues. Germline CDR1 MGHDK, CDR2 SYGVNS. Trimming left V 9 bases short and J 2 bases short, with 29 bases between. The CDR3 region is CASLWTMGRNHIGNQPQHF. In DNA form, the CDR3 reads TGTGCCAGTCTATGGACCATGGGGAGGAATCACATCGGCAATCAGCCCCAGCATTTT.

The V gene is TRBV24-1, the J gene TRBJ1-2; no clear D. CDR1 is KGHDR and CDR2 is SFDVKD in the germline V gene. The CDR3 loop spans 15 amino acids. Trimming cost V 3 bases and J 8 bases, with 18 bases left between them. Here the CDR3 reads CATSDPERPWSGYTF. Here the CDR3 DNA reads TGTGCCACCAGTGATCCAGAGCGCCCCTGGAGCGGCTACACCTTC.

Only a few counts were recorded for this clonotype. The rearrangement joins TRBV6-5 to TRBJ1-2, with 7 bases lining up with TRBD1. Trimming removed 0 bases from V and 2 bases from J; junction bases left unmatched: 3. This CDR3 contains 15 residues. Germline CDR1 MNHEY, CDR2 SVGAGI. The CDR3 nucleotides read TGTGCCAGCAGTTACTCGAGGGGGCAGAACTATGGCTACACCTTC. It is translated as CASSYSRGQNYGYTF.

This chain links TRBV12-3 or TRBV12-4 with TRBJ1-1, with TRBD1 identical over 7 bases. Germline trimming cut 6 bases from V and 4 bases from J; bases unmatched to any gene: 5. This CDR3 has 13 residues. DNA of the CDR3: TGTGCCAGCAGAAATGACAGGGCCACTGAAGCTTTCTTT. It yields the protein CASRNDRATEAFF.

Only a few counts were recorded for this clonotype. The chain combines TRBV12-3 or TRBV12-4 with TRBJ2-7, with D possibly being TRBD1 (6 bases). This CDR3 contains 18 residues. V lost 5 bases, J lost 3 bases, and 26 bases lay in between. The CDR3 sequence: CASSPAQGSSPRHYEQYV. The DNA of the CDR3 is TGTGCCAGCAGTCCCGCCCAGGGGTCCTCACCTCGACACTACGAGCAGTACGTC.

The CDR3 spells CASRGNSYEQYF. CDR3 DNA: TGTGCCAGCCGCGGAAACTCCTACGAGCAGTACTTC. The rearrangement links TRBV28 to TRBJ2-7; D gene unclear. Trimming removed 8 bases from V and 0 bases from J, with 8 bases in between. Germline V lookup: CDR1 MDHEN, CDR2 SYDVKM. CDR3 length equals 12 residues.

CDR3 sequence reads: CASKSSPNEKLFF. The CDR3 nucleotides are TGTGCCAGCAAATCGTCCCCTAATGAAAAACTGTTTTTT. The chain carries TRBV6-2 or TRBV6-3 and TRBJ1-4; D call uncertain. Germline V gene lookup returns CDR1 MNHEY and CDR2 SVGEGT. CDR3 length equals 13 residues. Trimming took off 7 bases at V and 3 bases at J, with 9 bases between the two ends.

This clonotype was counted a few times. The gene calls are TRBV12-3 or TRBV12-4 and TRBJ2-5; D is uncertain. The CDR3 has 13 residues. Between the trimmed V and J ends, which lost 7 bases and 8 bases, there was a span of 17 bases. CDR3 sequence: CASTLRAEGTQYF. As DNA, the CDR3 is TGTGCCAGCACCCTTAGGGCGGAAGGTACCCAGTACTTC.

There are a few counts of this clonotype. The V and J genes are TRBV11-3 and TRBJ2-7; D could derive from TRBD1 or TRBD2 (5 bases each). The germline gives CDR1 SGHNT, CDR2 YENEEA. The CDR3 is 14 residues long. The V end lost 5 bases, the J end lost 2 bases, and 13 bases lay between the germline ends. CDR3 bases: TGTGCCAGCAGCCCGGGACCGACGACCTACGAGCAGTACGTC. Protein sequence: CASSPGPTTYEQYV.

The genes are TRBV7-2 and TRBJ1-1, with D possibly being TRBD1 (5 bases). The CDR3 is 15 amino acids. Germline lookup yields CDR1 SGHTA and CDR2 FQGNSA. The V gene lost 2 bases and the J gene lost 0 bases, with 10 bases spanning the gap. The CDR3 DNA follows: TGTGCCAGCAGCTTACAGGGAAACATGAACACTGAAGCTTTCTTT. Its protein is CASSLQGNMNTEAFF.

The V and J genes are TRBV24-1 and TRBJ2-1; TRBD2 matches at 10 bases. V shed 5 bases and J 0 bases; nucleotides not matched to a gene: 9. Germline assignment: CDR1 KGHDR and CDR2 SFDVKD. This CDR3 comprises 18 residues. The CDR3 region has the DNA TGTGCCACCAGTGCAAGTGCTAGCGGGAGAAGCTCCTACAATGAGCAGTTCTTC. This codes for CATSASASGRSSYNEQFF.

The V call is TRBV2, the J call TRBJ1-2; no clear D. The CDR3 has 13 residues. Deletions cut 7 bases from V and 0 bases from J, with 9 bases between. The germline V gene encodes CDR1 SNHLY and CDR2 FYNNEI. The CDR3 region has the DNA TGTGCCAGCATGTGGCAATCTAACTATGGCTACACCTTC. Its translation is CASMWQSNYGYTF. The full variable domain, in which reference TRBV2 and TRBJ1-2 provide the parts outside the CDR3, is EPEVTQTPSHQVTQMGQEVILRCVPISNHLYFYWYRQILGQKVEFLVSFYNNEISEKSEIFDDQFSVERPDGSNFTLKIRSTKLEDSAMYFCASMWQSNYGYTFGSGTRLTVV.

The count of this clonotype is one. The chain recombines TRBV6-1 with TRBJ1-4, with 12 bases that match TRBD1. The CDR3 is made up of 17 amino acids. Per germline, CDR1 MNHNS and CDR2 SASEGT. The V segment lost 4 bases and the J segment 7 bases; nucleotides outside the gene matches: 10. The CDR3 loop reads CASSAGTGGRESEKLFF. CDR3 sequence (DNA): TGTGCCAGCAGTGCCGGGACAGGGGGCCGGGAAAGTGAAAAACTGTTTTTT.

The chain is built from TRBV7-6 and TRBJ2-5; 8 bases map to TRBD2. This CDR3 contains 16 residues. The V gene end was trimmed by 6 bases and the J gene end by 9 bases; junction bases not matched to a gene: 18. Germline V gene lookup returns CDR1 SGHVS and CDR2 FNYEAQ. The CDR3, as DNA: TGTGCCAGCAGTCCCACCACGCTAGCGGGTAAAGGGGCCCAGTACTTC. Protein: CASSPTTLAGKGAQYF. Variable domain in full (rest from reference TRBV7-6 and TRBJ2-5): GAGVSQSPRYKVTKRGQDVALRCDPISGHVSLYWYRQALGQGPEFLTYFNYEAQQDKSGLPNDRFSAERPEGSISTLTIQRTEQRDSAMYRCASSPTTLAGKGAQYFGPGTRLLVL.

The rearrangement uses TRBV7-8 and TRBJ2-4; TRBD2 matches 7 bases. Germline V lookup: CDR1 SGHVS, CDR2 FQNEAQ. This CDR3 has 14 amino acids. Trimming at V came to 5 bases and at J to 9 bases, leaving 10 bases not matched to a gene. The CDR3 sequence: CASSQRLAESIQYF. Here the CDR3 DNA reads TGTGCCAGCAGCCAACGACTAGCAGAAAGCATTCAGTACTTC.

This clonotype is a singleton in its sample. J is TRBJ2-1 and V is TRBV2; 8 nucleotides line up with TRBD2. Trimming removed 10 bases from V and 3 bases from J; junction bases left unmatched: 8. Per germline, CDR1 SNHLY and CDR2 FYNNEI. CDR3 size: 14 residues. The CDR3 region has the DNA TGTGCCATAACTAGCGGACCAAACTACAATGAGCAGTTCTTC. It translates to CAITSGPNYNEQFF.

The chain is built from TRBV19 and TRBJ2-7, with D possibly being TRBD1 (5 bases). Trimming cost V 7 bases and J 1 base, with 11 bases left between them. The CDR3 consists of 13 residues. Germline V gene lookup returns CDR1 LNHDA and CDR2 SQIVND (reference sequence). In nucleotides, the CDR3 is TGTGCCAGTAAACCAACAGGATCCTACGAGCAGTACTTC. It translates to CASKPTGSYEQYF.

The J gene is TRBJ2-3, the V gene TRBV10-3; D possibly matches TRBD1 or TRBD2 (5 bases each). The CDR3 contains 13 residues. The V and J ends lost 7 bases and 6 bases respectively, with 14 bases between them. The germline CDR1 and CDR2 sequences are ENHRY and SYGVKD. The CDR3 protein is CAITSRGPDTQYF. The CDR3 DNA is TGTGCCATCACCTCGAGGGGTCCGGATACGCAGTATTTT.

The V and J genes are TRBV3-1 and TRBJ2-2; tentatively, D is TRBD2 (5 bases). The CDR3 contains 19 residues. CDR1 is LGHDT, CDR2 YNNKEL, per germline (reference sequence). Trimming removed 1 base from V and 0 bases from J, with 18 bases in between. Here the CDR3 reads CASSQVLGLASANTGELFF. The CDR3, as DNA: TGTGCCAGCAGCCAAGTCCTCGGGCTAGCCTCGGCGAACACCGGGGAGCTGTTTTTT.

This clonotype was found once. This chain links TRBV6-5 with TRBJ2-7; 9 bases align to TRBD1. The CDR3 spans 15 residues. J gave up 0 bases and V 6 bases, and 6 bases lay outside the gene matches. Germline V gene sequence: CDR1 MNHEY, CDR2 SVGAGI. The CDR3 sequence is CASSPQGASSYEQYF. CDR3 sequence (DNA): TGTGCCAGCAGCCCACAGGGGGCCAGCTCCTACGAGCAGTACTTC.